The rows below give T cell receptor beta chains drawn from one sample of a study of shared clonotypes between healthy human individuals. The method was immunoSEQ multiplex PCR; TCRdb's version includes in-frame clones alone and lacks a portion of them. The table shows about 1.1 million clones, with approximately 80% occurring only once. Sequencing used memory CD4+ T cells from PBMCs. These receptors all stem from a man aged 18 to 29 in good health. Some clones in this sample may be carry-over from other donors' samples. CDR3s include the opening cysteine and the closing phenylalanine or tryptophan. The D gene is left open where the match is weak. Some rows have no size entry. The others give once, few or many, or a class for an expanded clone.

D: .; V: TRBV5-1; length: 14; size: .; J: TRBJ1-4; CDR3: CASSLLGAREKLFF; DNA: TGCGCCAGCAGCTTGCTGGGAGCTCGGGAAAAACTGTTTTTT
D: TRBD1; V: TRBV30; length: 15; size: few; J: TRBJ1-6; CDR3: CAWSPGQVINSPLHF; DNA: TGTGCCTGGAGTCCAGGACAGGTGATTAATTCACCCCTCCACTTT
D: .; V: TRBV7-9; length: 18; size: .; J: TRBJ2-2; CDR3: CASSLVRSGPLNTGELFF; DNA: TGTGCCAGCAGCCTAGTACGCTCCGGCCCCTTGAACACCGGGGAGCTGTTTTTT
D: TRBD2; V: TRBV5-1; length: 15; size: .; J: TRBJ2-3; CDR3: CASSLAGTTADTQYF; DNA: TGCGCCAGCAGCTTGGCTGGGACTACGGCCGATACGCAGTATTTT
D: .; V: TRBV14; length: 13; size: .; J: TRBJ1-1; CDR3: CASSLERGTEAFF; DNA: TGTGCCAGCAGCCTTGAAAGAGGGACTGAAGCTTTCTTT
D: .; V: TRBV18; length: 16; size: .; J: TRBJ2-6; CDR3: CASSPPRFSGANVLTF; DNA: TGTGCCAGCTCACCACCTAGATTCTCTGGGGCCAACGTCCTGACTTTC
D: TRBD1; V: TRBV5-1; length: 13; size: .; J: TRBJ2-1; CDR3: CASSPGTGVEQFF; DNA: TGCGCCAGCAGCCCTGGGACAGGGGTTGAGCAGTTCTTC
D: .; V: TRBV10-1; length: 13; size: .; J: TRBJ2-7; CDR3: CASSAGAAYEQYF; DNA: TGCGCCAGCAGTGCGGGAGCAGCCTACGAGCAGTACTTC
D: .; V: TRBV28; length: 10; size: .; J: TRBJ2-7; CDR3: CASSRGEQYF; DNA: TGTGCCAGCAGTAGGGGCGAGCAGTACTTC
D: .; V: TRBV2; length: 16; size: few; J: TRBJ1-1; CDR3: CANRPSGRFGNTEAFF; DNA: TGTGCCAACCGACCCTCAGGGAGGTTTGGGAACACTGAAGCTTTCTTT
D: TRBD1; V: TRBV27; length: 15; size: few; J: TRBJ2-7; CDR3: CASSQDRRGSYEQYF; DNA: TGTGCCAGCAGCCAGGACAGGCGCGGGTCCTACGAGCAGTACTTC
D: TRBD1; V: TRBV27; length: 20; size: once; J: TRBJ1-6; CDR3: CASSFSNHRQGETYNSPLHF; DNA: TGTGCCAGCAGTTTTTCAAACCACCGACAGGGCGAGACCTATAATTCACCCCTCCACTTT
D: TRBD1; V: TRBV5-4; length: 17; size: .; J: TRBJ2-2; CDR3: CASSLGQEYPNTGELFF; DNA: TGTGCCAGCAGCTTAGGACAGGAGTACCCCAACACCGGGGAGCTGTTTTTT
D: TRBD2; V: TRBV2; length: 16; size: .; J: TRBJ2-3; CDR3: CASSDGSGVSTDTQYF; DNA: TGTGCCAGCAGTGATGGTAGCGGGGTTTCCACAGATACGCAGTATTTT
D: TRBD2; V: TRBV7-9; length: 14; size: .; J: TRBJ2-5; CDR3: CASRRTSGTETQYF; DNA: TGTGCCAGCAGGCGGACTAGCGGGACGGAGACCCAGTACTTC
D: TRBD1; V: TRBV30; length: 11; size: .; J: TRBJ1-1; CDR3: CASHRGVEAFF; DNA: TGTGCCTCCCACAGGGGCGTTGAAGCTTTCTTT
D: .; V: TRBV4-1; length: 12; size: .; J: TRBJ2-3; CDR3: CASSQVTDTQYF; DNA: TGCGCCAGCAGCCAAGTGACAGATACGCAGTATTTT
D: TRBD1; V: TRBV28; length: 16; size: .; J: TRBJ1-6; CDR3: CASSSDRASYNSPLHF; DNA: TGTGCCAGCAGTTCGGACAGGGCCTCCTATAATTCACCCCTCCACTTT
D: .; V: TRBV7-3; length: 13; size: .; J: TRBJ2-3; CDR3: CASRSTSTDTQYF; DNA: TGTGCCAGCAGGAGCACTAGCACAGATACGCAGTATTTT
D: .; V: TRBV5-1; length: 16; size: .; J: TRBJ2-2; CDR3: CASSLYSAANTGELFF; DNA: TGCGCCAGCAGCTTGTATTCCGCGGCGAACACCGGGGAGCTGTTTTTT
D: .; V: TRBV5-1; length: 13; size: .; J: TRBJ2-1; CDR3: CASSLEGPAEQFF; DNA: TGCGCCAGCAGCTTGGAAGGCCCCGCTGAGCAGTTCTTC
D: .; V: TRBV19; length: 14; size: .; J: TRBJ2-1; CDR3: CASSKSGFRGEQFF; DNA: TGTGCCAGTAGTAAGAGTGGCTTCCGGGGTGAGCAGTTCTTC
D: TRBD1; V: TRBV5-1; length: 15; size: .; J: TRBJ2-2; CDR3: CASSSDRGNTGELFF; DNA: TGCGCCAGCAGCTCAGACAGGGGAAACACCGGGGAGCTGTTTTTT
D: .; V: TRBV9; length: 14; size: .; J: TRBJ2-7; CDR3: CASSVGGLGYEQYF; DNA: TGTGCCAGCAGCGTAGGCGGGTTGGGCTACGAGCAGTACTTC
D: TRBD1; V: TRBV6-5; length: 16; size: many; J: TRBJ1-2; CDR3: CASSYAAGTGKSGYTF; DNA: TGTGCCAGCAGTTACGCGGCCGGGACAGGGAAGAGTGGCTACACCTTC
D: .; V: TRBV27; length: 15; size: .; J: TRBJ2-7; CDR3: CASSILPDMYYEQYF; DNA: TGTGCCAGCAGTATCCTTCCGGACATGTACTACGAGCAGTACTTC
D: .; V: TRBV6-1; length: 13; size: .; J: TRBJ2-7; CDR3: CASSYSAQPQQYF; DNA: TGTGCCAGCAGTTATTCGGCGCAACCTCAGCAGTACTTC
D: .; V: TRBV14; length: 16; size: many; J: TRBJ2-1; CDR3: CASSLGTSGRNNEQFF; DNA: TGTGCCAGCAGCTTAGGGACGAGCGGCCGCAACAATGAGCAGTTCTTC
D: TRBD2; V: TRBV6-5; length: 14; size: .; J: TRBJ2-7; CDR3: CAIPMTGTSVEQYF; DNA: TGTGCCATTCCAATGACCGGGACTAGTGTCGAGCAGTACTTC
D: .; V: TRBV7-3; length: 11; size: .; J: TRBJ2-2; CDR3: CASRGSGELFF; DNA: TGTGCCAGCAGAGGGTCCGGGGAGCTGTTTTTT
D: .; V: TRBV19; length: 11; size: .; J: TRBJ1-1; CDR3: CASRGWTEAFF; DNA: TGTGCCAGTAGGGGTTGGACTGAAGCTTTCTTT
D: .; V: TRBV28; length: 16; size: .; J: TRBJ2-4; CDR3: CASSAALGARGNIQYF; DNA: TGTGCCAGCAGTGCGGCCCTTGGGGCGCGAGGAAACATTCAGTACTTC
D: .; V: TRBV29-1; length: 14; size: .; J: TRBJ2-3; CDR3: CSVLFGERPDTQYF; DNA: TGCAGCGTTCTCTTCGGCGAGCGCCCAGATACGCAGTATTTT
D: .; V: TRBV4-1; length: 13; size: .; J: TRBJ2-2; CDR3: CAGQRAASGELFF; DNA: TGCGCCGGCCAGCGGGCAGCCTCCGGGGAGCTGTTTTTT
D: .; V: TRBV6-4; length: 8; size: .; J: TRBJ2-7; CDR3: CASSAPRF; DNA: TGTGCCAGCAGTGCCCCTCGATTC
D: .; V: TRBV2; length: 11; size: few; J: TRBJ1-1; CDR3: CASTLNTEAFF; DNA: TGTGCCAGCACCCTGAACACTGAAGCTTTCTTT
D: .; V: TRBV2; length: 12; size: .; J: TRBJ1-2; CDR3: CASSLRSGGYTF; DNA: TGTGCCAGCAGCCTAAGATCGGGCGGCTACACCTTC
D: TRBD2; V: TRBV7-9; length: 15; size: .; J: TRBJ2-5; CDR3: CASSQDLAGGETQYF; DNA: TGTGCCAGCAGCCAGGATCTAGCGGGAGGGGAGACCCAGTACTTC
D: .; V: TRBV4-3; length: 14; size: .; J: TRBJ1-1; CDR3: CASSHNHGLGEAFF; DNA: TGCGCCAGCAGCCATAATCACGGTTTAGGTGAAGCTTTCTTT
D: .; V: TRBV4-1; length: 13; size: .; J: TRBJ2-5; CDR3: CASSQLTPETQYF; DNA: TGCGCCAGCAGCCAATTGACCCCAGAGACCCAGTACTTC
D: TRBD1; V: TRBV2; length: 15; size: .; J: TRBJ1-3; CDR3: CASSSQGAWGNTIYF; DNA: TGTGCCAGCAGCTCCCAGGGGGCCTGGGGAAACACCATATATTTT
D: .; V: TRBV4-3; length: 13; size: .; J: TRBJ1-2; CDR3: CASSQEGRGGYTF; DNA: TGCGCCAGCAGCCAGGAGGGAAGAGGCGGCTACACCTTC
D: TRBD2; V: TRBV27; length: 14; size: .; J: TRBJ2-7; CDR3: CASSLSGRANEQYF; DNA: TGTGCCAGCAGCTTGAGCGGGAGGGCTAACGAGCAGTACTTC
D: .; V: TRBV5-4; length: 15; size: .; J: TRBJ1-5; CDR3: CASSMGGVRNQPQHF; DNA: TGTGCCAGCAGTATGGGGGGAGTCCGCAATCAGCCCCAGCATTTT
D: TRBD2; V: TRBV7-8; length: 18; size: .; J: TRBJ2-2; CDR3: CASIKNAGGRGPAGELFF; DNA: TGTGCCAGCATCAAAAACGCCGGCGGGAGGGGTCCGGCCGGGGAGCTGTTTTTT
D: .; V: TRBV28; length: 14; size: .; J: TRBJ1-3; CDR3: CATWDPGSGNTIYF; DNA: TGTGCCACCTGGGACCCGGGCTCTGGAAACACCATATATTTT
D: .; V: TRBV6-6; length: 14; size: .; J: TRBJ2-5; CDR3: CASSFPGLQETQYF; DNA: TGTGCCAGCAGTTTCCCGGGTTTACAAGAGACCCAGTACTTC
D: .; V: TRBV5-8; length: 12; size: .; J: TRBJ1-5; CDR3: CASSVRNQPQHF; DNA: TGTGCCAGCAGTGTGAGGAATCAGCCCCAGCATTTT
D: .; V: TRBV28; length: 14; size: .; J: TRBJ1-2; CDR3: CASRHSETFNGYTF; DNA: TGTGCCAGCAGGCACTCGGAGACCTTTAACGGCTACACCTTC
D: .; V: TRBV27; length: 16; size: .; J: TRBJ2-7; CDR3: CASSLVIGTSIGEQYF; DNA: TGTGCCAGCAGTTTAGTGATTGGGACATCTATCGGGGAGCAGTACTTC